A selection of T cell receptor beta chains follows, all from one sample in a study of blood T cell repertoires in COVID-19. Measured with immunoSEQ multiplex PCR; TCRdb has only the in-frame clones, and not every one. Among 120,000 to 150,000 clones, around 80% were seen once, and the ten largest hold approximately 6.6%. Sequenced input: peripheral blood. The source is a human donor in a cohort sampled during active COVID-19. The CDR3 runs from the conserved cysteine through the conserved F or W. D genes are given only for firm matches. Expanded clones get a size class; other rows say once, few or many, or leave the size out.

j_call clone_size d_call v_call cdr3_aa cdr3_nt
TRBJ2-1 - - TRBV19 CASSHRGLRNNEQFF TGTGCCAGTAGTCACAGGGGACTCCGGAACAATGAGCAGTTCTTC
TRBJ2-1 - - TRBV7-2 CASSLARPAIPGEQFF TGTGCCAGCAGCTTAGCGCGGCCTGCTATTCCGGGTGAGCAGTTCTTC
TRBJ2-2 once TRBD2 TRBV9 CASSARGGVELFF TGTGCCAGCAGCGCACGGGGGGGCGTGGAGCTGTTTTTT
TRBJ2-2 - - TRBV11-3 CASSANRVAGELFF TGTGCCAGCAGCGCAAACAGGGTTGCCGGGGAGCTGTTTTTT
TRBJ2-1 - TRBD1 TRBV5-4 CASSSKDRGQYNEQFF TGTGCCAGCAGCTCTAAAGACAGGGGGCAGTACAATGAGCAGTTCTTC
TRBJ1-2 - - TRBV19 CASSRGVPGYTF TGTGCCAGTAGTAGGGGGGTGCCTGGCTACACCTTC
TRBJ1-3 - TRBD1 TRBV5-6 CASSPEAGQGGNTIYF TGTGCCAGCAGCCCGGAGGCCGGACAGGGTGGAAACACCATATATTTT
TRBJ2-5 - - TRBV7-2 CASSFAGPETQYF TGTGCCAGCAGCTTCGCAGGTCCAGAGACCCAGTACTTC
TRBJ2-7 - - TRBV3-1/TRBV3-2 CASSQGPTARYEQYF TGTGCCAGCAGCCAAGGGCCCACAGCTCGTTACGAGCAGTACTTC
TRBJ2-2 - TRBD2 TRBV4-3 CASSQDRPGGLGTGELFF TGCGCCAGCAGCCAAGATCGTCCGGGGGGTTTGGGCACCGGGGAGCTGTTTTTT
TRBJ1-4 - TRBD1 TRBV6-5 CASSYDRGDEKLFF TGTGCCAGCAGTTACGACAGGGGGGACGAAAAACTGTTTTTT
TRBJ2-2 - TRBD2 TRBV7-2 CASSLRWGGGAGTGELFF TGTGCCAGCAGCCTCCGCTGGGGCGGGGGGGCGGGCACCGGGGAGCTGTTTTTT
TRBJ1-1 - - TRBV30 CAWKAGPNTEAFF TGTGCCTGGAAGGCGGGGCCGAACACTGAAGCTTTCTTT
TRBJ1-2 - - TRBV28 CASSSPQRSNYGYTF TGTGCCAGCAGTTCCCCCCAGAGGTCCAACTATGGCTACACCTTC
TRBJ1-2 - TRBD1 TRBV7-3 CASSPGQGGGYTF TGTGCCAGCAGCCCCGGACAGGGTGGTGGCTACACCTTC
TRBJ2-7 - - TRBV6-5 CASSRRGTYEQYF TGTGCCAGCAGTCGACGGGGAACCTACGAGCAGTACTTC